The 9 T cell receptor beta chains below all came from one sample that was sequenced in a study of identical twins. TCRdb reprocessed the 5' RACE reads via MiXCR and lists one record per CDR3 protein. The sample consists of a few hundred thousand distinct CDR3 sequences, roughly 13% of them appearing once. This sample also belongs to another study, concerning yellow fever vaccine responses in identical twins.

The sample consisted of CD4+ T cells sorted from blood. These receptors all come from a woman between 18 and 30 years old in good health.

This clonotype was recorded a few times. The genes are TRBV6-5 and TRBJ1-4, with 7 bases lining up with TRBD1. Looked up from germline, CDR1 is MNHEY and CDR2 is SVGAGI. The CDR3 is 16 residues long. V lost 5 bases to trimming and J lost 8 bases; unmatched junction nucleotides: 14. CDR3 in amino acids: CASSSSTGQGREKLFF. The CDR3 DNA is TGTGCCAGCAGTAGCTCGACAGGGCAGGGTCGGGAAAAACTGTTTTTT.

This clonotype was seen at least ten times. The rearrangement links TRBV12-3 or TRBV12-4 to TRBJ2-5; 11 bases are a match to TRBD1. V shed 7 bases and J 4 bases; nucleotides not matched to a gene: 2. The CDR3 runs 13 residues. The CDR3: CASNGQGAETQYF. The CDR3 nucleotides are TGTGCCAGCAACGGACAGGGGGCAGAGACCCAGTACTTC.

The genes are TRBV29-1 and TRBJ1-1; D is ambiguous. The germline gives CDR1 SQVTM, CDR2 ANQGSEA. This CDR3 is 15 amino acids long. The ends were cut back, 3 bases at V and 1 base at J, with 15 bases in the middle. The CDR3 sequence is CSVDSLNIGNTEAFF. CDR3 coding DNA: TGCAGCGTTGATTCGCTGAATATAGGGAACACTGAAGCTTTCTTT. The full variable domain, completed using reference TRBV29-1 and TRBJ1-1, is SAVISQKPSRDICQRGTSLTIQCQVDSQVTMMFWYRQQPGQSLTLIATANQGSEATYESGFVIDKFPISRPNLTFSTLTVSNMSPEDSSIYLCSVDSLNIGNTEAFFGQGTRLTVV.

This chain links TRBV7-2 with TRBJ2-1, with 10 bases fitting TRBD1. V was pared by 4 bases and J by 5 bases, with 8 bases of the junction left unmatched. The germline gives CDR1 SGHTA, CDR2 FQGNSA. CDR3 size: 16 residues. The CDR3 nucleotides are TGTGCCAGCAGCTCCGGGACAGGGGTCTACCACAATGAGCAGTTCTTC. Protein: CASSSGTGVYHNEQFF.

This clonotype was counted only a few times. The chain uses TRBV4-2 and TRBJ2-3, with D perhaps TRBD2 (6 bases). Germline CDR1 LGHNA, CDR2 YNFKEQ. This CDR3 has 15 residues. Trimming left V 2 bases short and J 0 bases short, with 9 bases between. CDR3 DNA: TGTGCCAGCAGCCAACGGGACTCTAGCACAGATACGCAGTATTTT. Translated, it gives CASSQRDSSTDTQYF.

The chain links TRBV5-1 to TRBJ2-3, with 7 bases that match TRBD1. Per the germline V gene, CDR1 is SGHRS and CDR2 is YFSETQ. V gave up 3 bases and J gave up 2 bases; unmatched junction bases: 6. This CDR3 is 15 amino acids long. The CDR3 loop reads CASSSGTAPTDTQYF. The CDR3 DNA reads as TGCGCCAGCAGCTCCGGGACAGCCCCCACAGATACGCAGTATTTT.

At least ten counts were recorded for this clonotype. The CDR3 is CASSQGVGETQYF. Here the CDR3 DNA reads TGTGCCAGCAGTCAAGGGGTAGGGGAGACCCAGTACTTC. The chain has TRBV12-3 or TRBV12-4 and TRBJ2-5; the D gene is possibly TRBD1 (5 bases). Trimming took off 5 bases at V and 5 bases at J, with 12 bases between the two ends. The CDR3 totals 13 residues.

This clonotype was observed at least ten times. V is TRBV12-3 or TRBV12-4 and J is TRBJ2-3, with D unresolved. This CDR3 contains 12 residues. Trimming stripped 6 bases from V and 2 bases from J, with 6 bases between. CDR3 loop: CASRQNTDTQYF. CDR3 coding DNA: TGTGCCAGCAGGCAAAACACAGATACGCAGTATTTT.

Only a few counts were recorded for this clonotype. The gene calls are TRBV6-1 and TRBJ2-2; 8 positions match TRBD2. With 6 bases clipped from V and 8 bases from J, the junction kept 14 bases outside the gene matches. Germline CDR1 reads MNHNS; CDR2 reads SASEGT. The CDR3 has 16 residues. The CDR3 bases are TGTGCCAGCAGCCACCTAGGGACTAGGATTATGGGGGAGCTGTTTTTT. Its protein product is CASSHLGTRIMGELFF.